The clone carrying this T cell receptor (beta chain) was counted ten times or more. The antigen remains unidentified. This sample is part of a study of neurological immune-mediated disorders. Study-level results: In HTLV-1-associated myelopathy, TCR clonal expansion was greatest, whereas multiple sclerosis had the least, falling below healthy controls.

Regarding time point: longitudinal time-point 3. The cDNA was synthesized by means of template-switch 5'RACE, which was carried out with 10-nucleotide random UMIs. TCRdb recomputed calls from the 5' RACE reads with MiXCR, one row per CDR3 protein. The sample yields 45,000 to 65,000 distinct CDR3 sequences, approximately 8.4% seen once. In germline, CDR1 is SGHRS, CDR2 YFSETQ. Trimming cost V 0 bases and J 3 bases, with 7 bases left between them. CDR3 length equals 14 residues. This receptor was identified in a woman in her thirties or forties in good health. Sequencing was performed on PBMCs. V is TRBV5-1 and J is TRBJ2-1; possibly TRBD2 for D (6 bases). The CDR3 DNA sequence: TGCGCCAGCAGCTTGGGGCGGGGCTACAATGAGCAGTTCTTC. Protein sequence: CASSLGRGYNEQFF.